This T cell receptor beta chain was recovered during a study of OX40 agonist ivuxolimab in advanced cancers. As for the study in general: Patients treated during dose escalation were battling hepatocellular carcinoma, melanoma, renal cell or head and neck cancer. The study, taken as a whole, reports: On average, CD8+ T cells showed a greater number of expanded clones than CD4+.

The data were produced by immunoSEQ multiplex PCR, yet TCRdb's version contains in-frame clones alone and is incomplete. The repertoire holds about 93,000 clones, with around 90% as singletons. Of note for this clone: The target antigen is unknown.

Germline V gene sequence: CDR1 SNHLY, CDR2 FYNNEI. CDR3 length: 13 amino acids. With V trimmed by 8 bases and J by 5 bases, 2 bases remained unmatched. The sample was CD4+ or CD8+ T cells sorted from blood, taken in a trial of the OX40 agonist ivuxolimab. The rearrangement uses TRBV2 and TRBJ1-5; 11 bases line up with TRBD1. The receptor was isolated from an adult with an advanced solid tumor such as melanoma, head and neck, liver or kidney cancer. In DNA, the CDR3 is TGTGCCAGCCGGACAGGGGGCGATCAGCCCCAGCATTTT. It translates to CASRTGGDQPQHF.